These T cell receptor beta chains were read from a single sample in a study of response to subunit inactivated influenza vaccine. TCRdb analysed the RT-PCR reads with MiXCR anew, one entry per CDR3 protein. This table holds hundreds of thousands of distinct CDR3 sequences, 11% found once. The same data also contributed to another study, on T cells expressing NK-cell markers.

The input for sequencing was PBMCs from blood, taken on the day of vaccination. The receptors here all came from a man between 50 and 59 years old who received an inactivated influenza vaccine. The CDR3 runs from the conserved cysteine through the conserved F or W. Each record gives: J gene, D gene, V gene, clone size, CDR3 protein, CDR3 DNA. D genes are given only for firm matches. Some rows have no size entry. The others give once, few or many, or a class for an expanded clone.

j_call: TRBJ2-3
d_call: TRBD2
v_call: TRBV7-2
clone_size: .
cdr3_aa: CASSPPGRNTDTQYF
cdr3_nt: TGTGCCAGCAGCCCCCCCGGGAGGAACACAGATACGCAGTATTTT

j_call: TRBJ1-2
d_call: TRBD1
v_call: TRBV28
clone_size: many
cdr3_aa: CASSGREGQGEDFYGYTF
cdr3_nt: TGTGCCAGCAGTGGCCGTGAGGGACAGGGGGAAGATTTCTATGGCTACACCTTC

j_call: TRBJ2-7
d_call: .
v_call: TRBV9
clone_size: few
cdr3_aa: CASNQGGSTYEQYF
cdr3_nt: TGTGCCAGCAACCAAGGAGGGTCGACCTACGAGCAGTACTTC

j_call: TRBJ2-7
d_call: .
v_call: TRBV7-2
clone_size: .
cdr3_aa: CASSLNSDTSYEQYF
cdr3_nt: TGTGCCAGCAGCTTAAATTCGGACACATCCTACGAGCAGTACTTC

j_call: TRBJ1-5
d_call: .
v_call: TRBV18
clone_size: .
cdr3_aa: CASSPPNRASNQPQHF
cdr3_nt: TGTGCCAGCTCACCACCGAACAGGGCTAGCAATCAGCCCCAGCATTTT

j_call: TRBJ2-1
d_call: TRBD1
v_call: TRBV6-2/TRBV6-3
clone_size: .
cdr3_aa: CASSYLQGARNEQFF
cdr3_nt: TGTGCCAGCAGTTATTTACAGGGGGCCAGGAATGAGCAGTTCTTC

j_call: TRBJ2-1
d_call: .
v_call: TRBV20-1
clone_size: few
cdr3_aa: CSGAYNEQFF
cdr3_nt: TGCAGTGGCGCCTACAATGAGCAGTTCTTC

j_call: TRBJ2-5
d_call: .
v_call: TRBV5-6
clone_size: many
cdr3_aa: CASSPWTGEETQYF
cdr3_nt: TGTGCCAGCAGCCCATGGACCGGTGAAGAGACCCAGTACTTC

j_call: TRBJ2-6
d_call: .
v_call: TRBV3-1
clone_size: .
cdr3_aa: CASSQTSGANVLTF
cdr3_nt: TGTGCCAGCTCCCAGACCTCTGGGGCCAACGTCCTGACTTTC

j_call: TRBJ2-7
d_call: .
v_call: TRBV29-1
clone_size: .
cdr3_aa: CSVGVTGSFCEQYF
cdr3_nt: TGCAGCGTTGGGGTGACCGGGAGCTTCTGCGAGCAGTACTTC

j_call: TRBJ2-7
d_call: TRBD2
v_call: TRBV7-2
clone_size: few
cdr3_aa: CASSLRGTSGGKAEQYF
cdr3_nt: TGTGCCAGCAGCCTAAGAGGGACTAGCGGGGGTAAGGCCGAGCAGTACTTC

j_call: TRBJ2-7
d_call: TRBD2
v_call: TRBV9
clone_size: many
cdr3_aa: CASSVGLAGVYEQYF
cdr3_nt: TGTGCCAGCAGCGTGGGACTAGCGGGAGTATACGAGCAGTACTTC

j_call: TRBJ2-4
d_call: TRBD1
v_call: TRBV6-5
clone_size: many
cdr3_aa: CASSYAQGASKNIQYF
cdr3_nt: TGTGCCAGCAGTTACGCCCAGGGGGCGTCCAAAAACATTCAGTACTTC

j_call: TRBJ1-5
d_call: .
v_call: TRBV7-2
clone_size: few
cdr3_aa: CASSLDSSGQPQHF
cdr3_nt: TGTGCCAGCAGTCTCGACAGCTCCGGTCAGCCCCAGCATTTT

j_call: TRBJ2-7
d_call: TRBD1
v_call: TRBV6-5
clone_size: few
cdr3_aa: CASSYGETGGYEQYF
cdr3_nt: TGTGCCAGCAGTTACGGCGAGACAGGGGGTTACGAGCAGTACTTC

j_call: TRBJ2-4
d_call: TRBD2
v_call: TRBV5-6
clone_size: .
cdr3_aa: CASSEAGGPPKNIQYF
cdr3_nt: TGTGCCAGCAGCGAAGCGGGAGGGCCCCCCAAAAACATTCAGTACTTC

j_call: TRBJ2-3
d_call: .
v_call: TRBV10-3
clone_size: many
cdr3_aa: CAISELGPKGTDTQYF
cdr3_nt: TGTGCCATCAGTGAGTTGGGACCTAAAGGTACAGATACGCAGTATTTT

j_call: TRBJ2-1
d_call: .
v_call: TRBV18
clone_size: .
cdr3_aa: CASSFGRGPQDEQFF
cdr3_nt: TGTGCCAGCTCATTTGGACGGGGGCCCCAGGATGAGCAGTTCTTC

j_call: TRBJ1-5
d_call: .
v_call: TRBV6-1
clone_size: few
cdr3_aa: CASTAGQGSNQPQHF
cdr3_nt: TGTGCCAGCACCGCCGGACAAGGGAGCAATCAGCCCCAGCATTTT

j_call: TRBJ2-7
d_call: TRBD1
v_call: TRBV3-1
clone_size: .
cdr3_aa: CASSQERDRGLGSYEQYF
cdr3_nt: TGTGCCAGCAGCCAAGAGCGGGACAGGGGGCTGGGGTCCTACGAGCAGTACTTC

j_call: TRBJ2-5
d_call: .
v_call: TRBV28
clone_size: many
cdr3_aa: CASSLYDRRETQYF
cdr3_nt: TGTGCCAGCAGTTTATACGACAGAAGAGAGACCCAGTACTTC

j_call: TRBJ2-4
d_call: .
v_call: TRBV4-1
clone_size: .
cdr3_aa: CASSQEGVTAKNIQYF
cdr3_nt: TGCGCCAGCAGCCAAGAAGGGGTAACAGCCAAAAACATTCAGTACTTC

j_call: TRBJ2-7
d_call: .
v_call: TRBV21-1
clone_size: .
cdr3_aa: CASSEGQGLTPYF
cdr3_nt: TGTGCCAGCAGCGAAGGACAGGGTTTGACCCCGTACTTC

j_call: TRBJ2-5
d_call: .
v_call: TRBV28
clone_size: .
cdr3_aa: CASIEGGLQETQYF
cdr3_nt: TGTGCCAGCATCGAAGGGGGGCTCCAAGAGACCCAGTACTTC

j_call: TRBJ1-6
d_call: .
v_call: TRBV20-1
clone_size: few
cdr3_aa: CSVTGFVNSTLHF
cdr3_nt: TGCAGTGTCACAGGGTTTGTTAATTCAACCCTCCACTTT

j_call: TRBJ2-2
d_call: TRBD1
v_call: TRBV7-9
clone_size: .
cdr3_aa: CASSPFRGQQNTGELFF
cdr3_nt: TGTGCCAGCAGCCCGTTTCGGGGACAGCAGAACACCGGGGAGCTGTTTTTT

j_call: TRBJ1-1
d_call: .
v_call: TRBV9
clone_size: .
cdr3_aa: CASSAGPVNTEAFF
cdr3_nt: TGTGCCAGCAGCGCGGGACCGGTGAACACTGAAGCTTTCTTT

j_call: TRBJ2-3
d_call: .
v_call: TRBV5-1
clone_size: few
cdr3_aa: CASSEPADTQYF
cdr3_nt: TGCGCCAGCAGCGAACCCGCAGATACGCAGTATTTT

j_call: TRBJ2-7
d_call: .
v_call: TRBV20-1
clone_size: few
cdr3_aa: CSAYRLGGNEQYF
cdr3_nt: TGCAGTGCGTATCGACTGGGTGGGAACGAGCAGTACTTC

j_call: TRBJ1-6
d_call: .
v_call: TRBV4-2
clone_size: few
cdr3_aa: CASSQEARGRSPLHF
cdr3_nt: TGTGCCAGCAGCCAAGAGGCCCGGGGGCGTTCACCCCTCCACTTT

j_call: TRBJ2-7
d_call: TRBD2
v_call: TRBV4-2
clone_size: .
cdr3_aa: CASSQPGRGTYEQYF
cdr3_nt: TGTGCCAGCAGCCAGCCCGGGAGGGGGACCTACGAGCAGTACTTC

j_call: TRBJ2-1
d_call: TRBD2
v_call: TRBV28
clone_size: few
cdr3_aa: CASLYSGGQDNEQFF
cdr3_nt: TGTGCCAGCCTCTACTCGGGGGGGCAGGACAATGAGCAGTTCTTC

j_call: TRBJ2-7
d_call: .
v_call: TRBV3-1
clone_size: many
cdr3_aa: CASSQDGTLYEQYF
cdr3_nt: TGTGCCAGCAGCCAAGATGGGACACTCTACGAGCAGTACTTC

j_call: TRBJ2-1
d_call: TRBD2
v_call: TRBV29-1
clone_size: few
cdr3_aa: CSVRWVLAGVYEQFF
cdr3_nt: TGCAGCGTCCGATGGGTGCTAGCGGGAGTCTATGAGCAGTTCTTC

j_call: TRBJ2-7
d_call: .
v_call: TRBV4-2
clone_size: .
cdr3_aa: CASSQEGSEQYF
cdr3_nt: TGTGCCAGCAGCCAAGAGGGTTCCGAGCAGTACTTC

j_call: TRBJ1-1
d_call: .
v_call: TRBV19
clone_size: many
cdr3_aa: CASKGSRNLDTEAFF
cdr3_nt: TGTGCCAGTAAAGGAAGCCGGAACCTTGACACTGAAGCTTTCTTT

j_call: TRBJ2-7
d_call: .
v_call: TRBV6-2/TRBV6-3
clone_size: many
cdr3_aa: CASSNRDGEASYEQYF
cdr3_nt: TGTGCCAGCAGCAACAGAGACGGTGAAGCATCCTACGAGCAGTACTTC

j_call: TRBJ2-1
d_call: .
v_call: TRBV5-1
clone_size: many
cdr3_aa: CASSLAGGGSYNEQFF
cdr3_nt: TGCGCCAGCAGCTTGGCTGGAGGAGGCTCCTACAATGAGCAGTTCTTC

j_call: TRBJ2-1
d_call: TRBD2
v_call: TRBV10-3
clone_size: many
cdr3_aa: CAISSGLAGKKQFF
cdr3_nt: TGTGCCATCAGCTCCGGGCTAGCGGGAAAAAAGCAGTTCTTC

j_call: TRBJ2-7
d_call: .
v_call: TRBV30
clone_size: many
cdr3_aa: CAWSLGHDYEQYF
cdr3_nt: TGTGCCTGGAGCCTGGGACACGACTACGAGCAGTACTTC

j_call: TRBJ2-7
d_call: TRBD1
v_call: TRBV20-1
clone_size: .
cdr3_aa: CSAWGQRTYEQYF
cdr3_nt: TGCAGTGCTTGGGGACAGAGGACCTACGAGCAGTACTTC